This entry lists 5 T cell receptor beta chains sequenced from one sample in a study of cytomegalovirus exposure and HLA in healthy donors. Primers included in the PCR were 60 Vbeta and 13 Jbeta primers. Produced via immunoSEQ multiplex PCR; TCRdb's table is partial and in-frame only. This sample has 60,000 to 80,000 clones; roughly three quarters occur once, and the top ten carry less than 3%. Sequencing input: PBMCs. These TCRs come from a woman in her twenties or thirties in good health and CMV-seronegative.

V usage is TRBV10-3 and J usage is TRBJ2-3, with D perhaps TRBD2 (5 bases). The CDR3 totals 18 residues. CDR1 is ENHRY, CDR2 SYGVKD, per germline. Trimming took 2 bases from V and 0 from J, leaving 18 bases between them. This CDR3 reads CAISETLTGGSSTDTQYF. CDR3 bases: TGTGCCATCAGTGAGACGTTGACTGGAGGATCTAGCACAGATACGCAGTATTTT.

This chain uses TRBV4-3 with TRBJ1-5; unclear D gene. Per germline, CDR1 LGHNA and CDR2 YSLEER. V was trimmed by 0 bases and J by 6 bases, leaving 12 bases between them. The CDR3 length is 15 residues. The CDR3 bases are TGCGCCAGCAGCCAAGATCTGTTAACGGGTCAGCCCCAGCATTTT. This gives the protein CASSQDLLTGQPQHF.

This clone was counted only a few times. The rearrangement links TRBV4-3 to TRBJ1-4; 10 bases fit TRBD1. The CDR3 extends over 16 amino acids. V shed 0 bases and J 8 bases; nucleotides not matched to a gene: 6. Germline V gene sequence: CDR1 LGHNA, CDR2 YSLEER. The CDR3 bases are TGCGCCAGCAGCCAAGATTACGGGACAGGGGCCGAAAAACTGTTTTTT. Translated, it gives CASSQDYGTGAEKLFF.

The chain is built from TRBV11-3 and TRBJ1-4; D gene uncertain. V was shortened by 5 bases and J by 0 bases, with 10 bases between the two germline ends. The CDR3 consists of 15 residues. Germline V lookup: CDR1 SGHNT, CDR2 YENEEA. CDR3 region: CASSPSVATNEKLFF. CDR3 coding DNA: TGTGCCAGCAGCCCATCAGTTGCAACTAATGAAAAACTGTTTTTT.

This chain joins TRBV6-5 and TRBJ2-2; 7 nucleotides match TRBD2. Germline V gene data show CDR1 as MNHEY and CDR2 as SVGAGI. The CDR3 is 16 residues long. J was trimmed by 7 bases and V by 1 base; bases with no gene match: 9. CDR3 sequence (DNA): TGTGCCAGCAGTTACTTATGGTGGGAGGGGAGCGGGGAGCTGTTTTTT. It translates to CASSYLWWEGSGELFF.